The rows below give T cell receptor beta chains drawn from one sample of a study of glioma-infiltrating T cells. Each CDR3 protein gets one entry after TCRdb re-called the multiplex PCR reads with MiXCR. The table has around 190,000 distinct CDR3 sequences, approximately 30% seen once. What was sequenced was glioma tissue, nonneoplastic brain tissue, or PBMCs (not recorded which). The receptors shown here come from a human donor with low-grade glioma or glioblastoma, undergoing nonglioma brain surgery, or in good health (not recorded which). Each CDR3 is given with its conserved first and last residue. D genes are given only for firm matches. Part of the rows lack a size; the others show once, few, many or a class for expanded clones.

d_call j_call clone_size v_call cdr3_length cdr3_nt cdr3_aa
NA TRBJ2-5 many TRBV6-1 12 TGTGCCAGCAGTTTGGAGGTAGAGACCCAGTACTTC CASSLEVETQYF
NA TRBJ1-2 many TRBV29-1 12 TGCAGCGTTGGAACGGCTAACTATGGCTACACCTTC CSVGTANYGYTF
TRBD2 TRBJ2-1 many TRBV29-1 14 TGCAGCGCCCGGCCAGCGGGAGGAGGCAATGAGCAGTTCTTC CSARPAGGGNEQFF
NA TRBJ1-1 NA TRBV7-3 15 TGTGCCAGCAGTTGGGCGCACAGGGCTGACACTGAAGCTTTCTTT CASSWAHRADTEAFF
NA TRBJ2-7 many TRBV6-2/TRBV6-3 11 TGTGCCAGCAGTTCCCGATACGAGCAGTACTTC CASSSRYEQYF
NA TRBJ1-2 NA TRBV19 16 TGTGCCAGTTCCAAACCCGGTCCCCAAGCTAACTATGGCTACACCTTC CASSKPGPQANYGYTF
NA TRBJ1-1 many TRBV4-1 15 TGCGCCAGCAGCCAAATCCCCCAGCGGAGGGTTTCGGGTTTCTTT CASSQIPQRRVSGFF
NA TRBJ1-2 NA TRBV12-3/TRBV12-4 15 TGTGCCAGCAGGGCCGGACAGTCCGCTAACTATGGCTACACCTTC CASRAGQSANYGYTF
NA TRBJ1-5 many TRBV4-1 16 TGCGCCAGCAGCCAAGTCAGTTCAGGGAGCAATCAGCCCCAGCATTTT CASSQVSSGSNQPQHF
TRBD1 TRBJ2-5 many TRBV29-1 13 TGCAGCGTTCCGGGACAGGGACAAGAGACCCAGTACTTC CSVPGQGQETQYF
TRBD1 TRBJ2-7 NA TRBV5-1 15 TGCGCCAGCAGCTTGTGGACAGGAAATTCCTACGAGCAGTACTTC CASSLWTGNSYEQYF
NA TRBJ2-7 NA TRBV10-3 13 TGTGCCATCACCGAAAGGGCCTCCTACGAGCAGTACTTC CAITERASYEQYF
NA TRBJ2-1 NA TRBV5-4 14 TGTGCCAGCAGCCTGAGAGACAGGAGCAATGAGCAGTTCTTC CASSLRDRSNEQFF
TRBD2 TRBJ2-1 NA TRBV27 19 TGTGCCAGCAGTGTACCGGGACTAGCGGGAATTGCTAATAGGAATGAGCAGTTCTTC CASSVPGLAGIANRNEQFF
TRBD1 TRBJ1-4 NA TRBV29-1 13 TGCAGCGTTACGGGACAGGGTGGTGAAAAACTGTTTTTT CSVTGQGGEKLFF
NA TRBJ1-1 many TRBV5-8 13 TGTGCCAGCAGCTCCAGGGTGCTGACTGAAGCTTTCTTT CASSSRVLTEAFF
TRBD1 TRBJ2-5 many TRBV6-1 13 TGTGCCAGCAGGGAGACAGGGCTGGAGACCCAGTACTTC CASRETGLETQYF
TRBD2 TRBJ2-7 NA TRBV27 14 TGTGCCAGCAGTTTCGCGGGAGGGAACAACGAGCAGTACTTC CASSFAGGNNEQYF
TRBD2 TRBJ2-7 NA TRBV20-1 14 TGCAGTGCTAGAAGTGAAGCGGGAGGCGACGAGCAGTACTTC CSARSEAGGDEQYF
TRBD1 TRBJ2-7 NA TRBV28 16 TGTGCCAGCAGTTCCCGTAACAGGGGGGTCTCCTACGAGCAGTACTTT CASSSRNRGVSYEQYF
NA TRBJ1-5 many TRBV2 13 TGTGCCAGCAACCCCGGAAGCAATCAGCCCCAGCATTTT CASNPGSNQPQHF
NA TRBJ1-1 NA TRBV2 15 TGCGCCAGCAGCCAACGAAGGGGGTACGTCACTGAAGCTTTCTTT CASSQRRGYVTEAFF
NA TRBJ1-5 many TRBV12-3/TRBV12-4 14 TGTGCCAGCAGTTTAGGGCAGGGTGTCCAGCCCCAGCATTTT CASSLGQGVQPQHF
NA TRBJ1-4 many TRBV4-1 13 TGCGCCAGCGCTTCGATAGAAAATGAAAAACTGTTTTTT CASASIENEKLFF
NA TRBJ2-5 few TRBV14 15 TGTGCCAGCAGCCAAGTTCGGGGAACCCAAGAGACCCAGTACTTC CASSQVRGTQETQYF
NA TRBJ2-3 many TRBV4-1 14 TGCGCCAGCAGCCCTGAGACCCTCTTGGATACGCAGTATTTT CASSPETLLDTQYF
TRBD2 TRBJ2-1 NA TRBV5-5 15 TGTGCCAGCAGCTTAGGGACTACCTTTCTCAATGAGCAGTTCTTC CASSLGTTFLNEQFF
TRBD2 TRBJ2-1 many TRBV19 15 TGTGCCAGTAGTTTAACTAGCGGGAGTAGGCATGAGCAGTTCTTC CASSLTSGSRHEQFF
NA TRBJ2-3 many TRBV7-2 13 TGTGCCAGCAGCTTACTCACCACAGATACGCAGTATTTT CASSLLTTDTQYF
NA TRBJ2-1 few TRBV29-1 12 TGCAGCGTTGATGCCAGCTTCTATGAGCAGTTCTTC CSVDASFYEQFF
TRBD2 TRBJ2-1 many TRBV7-9 18 TGTGCCAGCAGCGAAATTATCATGACTAGCGGGATAGCCAATGAGCAGTTCTTC CASSEIIMTSGIANEQFF
NA TRBJ2-7 few TRBV5-6 14 TGTGCCAGCACCACGGGCCCTCGGAACTACGAGCAGTACTTC CASTTGPRNYEQYF
TRBD2 TRBJ2-7 few TRBV7-7 14 TGTGCCAGCAGCCCGAGCGGGGTATCCTACGAGCAGTACTTC CASSPSGVSYEQYF
NA TRBJ2-7 many TRBV7-9 14 TGTGCCAGCAGCCCCACAACAGGGTCCTACGAGCAGTACTTC CASSPTTGSYEQYF
NA TRBJ2-7 many TRBV12-3/TRBV12-4 13 TGTGCCAGCAGCGGAGGGGTAAGCAACGAGCAGTACTTC CASSGGVSNEQYF
NA TRBJ2-7 NA TRBV20-1 14 TGCAGTGCTAGTTCGGACCTGGAGAACAACGAGCAGTACTTC CSASSDLENNEQYF
NA TRBJ2-7 many TRBV4-2 13 TGTGCCAGCAGCCAAGCCGGGGACTACGAGCAGTACTTC CASSQAGDYEQYF
TRBD1 TRBJ2-1 NA TRBV19 16 TGTGCCAGTCAAACCGGCCGGGACAGGGGATACAATGAGCAGTTCTTC CASQTGRDRGYNEQFF
TRBD1 TRBJ1-2 many TRBV7-9 14 TGTGCCAGCAGCTTTCGGACAGGGGACTATGGCTACACCTTC CASSFRTGDYGYTF
NA TRBJ2-7 many TRBV20-1 14 TGCAGTGCTAGAGACCTGCTGGCGGCCTACGAGCAGTACTTC CSARDLLAAYEQYF
TRBD2 TRBJ2-7 many TRBV6-1 14 TGTGCCAGCTTTGGGACTAGCGGCACCTACGAGCAGTACTTC CASFGTSGTYEQYF
NA TRBJ1-1 many TRBV6-1 12 TGTGCCAGCAGGGGGAGGGGGTCTATGGCTTTCTTT CASRGRGSMAFF
NA TRBJ2-7 NA TRBV12-3/TRBV12-4 14 TGTGCCAGCAGTTTGGGAGGACTGATCTACGAGCAGTACTTC CASSLGGLIYEQYF
NA TRBJ2-3 many TRBV29-1 10 TGCAGCGTCGGGCAGGATACGCAGTATTTT CSVGQDTQYF
NA TRBJ2-3 few TRBV30 14 TGTGCCTGGACCCCCGGGACTAGCACAGATACGCAGTATTTT CAWTPGTSTDTQYF
NA TRBJ1-5 NA TRBV30 13 TGTGCCTGGAGTTCGACAGACAATCAGCCCCAGCATTTT CAWSSTDNQPQHF
TRBD1 TRBJ1-6 NA TRBV27 14 TGTGCCAGCAGATCGGGACAGGGTGAATCACCCCTCCACTTT CASRSGQGESPLHF
TRBD1 TRBJ1-1 NA TRBV5-5 15 TGTGCCAGCAGCCCAACAGGGGGCATGAACACTGAAGCTTTCTTT CASSPTGGMNTEAFF
NA TRBJ2-3 NA TRBV4-1 15 TGCGCCAGCAGCCAAGAGGGGAGACACGCAGATACGCAGTATTTT CASSQEGRHADTQYF
TRBD2 TRBJ2-7 NA TRBV7-9 16 TGTGCCAGCAGTTCCGGGACTAGCGGTGAAACCTACGAGCAGTACTTC CASSSGTSGETYEQYF
NA TRBJ2-5 few TRBV19 13 TGTGCCAGTAGTATAGGGAACTCCGAGACCCAGTACTTC CASSIGNSETQYF
NA TRBJ1-3 NA TRBV6-1 11 TGTGGCAGTACCCCTGGAAACACCATATATTTT CGSTPGNTIYF
TRBD1 TRBJ2-2 few TRBV19 15 TGTGCCAGTACGCTCGGACAGGGTAGCACCGGGGAGCTGTTTTTT CASTLGQGSTGELFF
TRBD1 TRBJ1-1 few TRBV10-3 15 TGTGCCATCAGTGAGAGGACAGGCTGGAGCACTGAAGCTTTCTTT CAISERTGWSTEAFF
TRBD1 TRBJ1-1 many TRBV20-1 14 TGCAGTGCAATAGGGGGACAGATGAACACTGAAGCTTTCTTT CSAIGGQMNTEAFF
NA TRBJ2-6 many TRBV10-3 14 TGTGCCATCAGTAGAGAGTCCGGGGCCAACGTCCTGACTTTC CAISRESGANVLTF
NA TRBJ2-7 many TRBV4-1 14 TGCGCCAGCAGCCAACCCTGGCGGTACTACGAGCAGTACTTC CASSQPWRYYEQYF
NA TRBJ1-1 NA TRBV6-6 16 TGTGCCAGCACCGACGTGGGGGCCGGGACGAACACTGAAGCTTTCTTT CASTDVGAGTNTEAFF
TRBD1 TRBJ1-1 many TRBV18 15 TGTGCCAGCTCACTTATGACGGACAGGGGCACTGAAGCTTTCTTT CASSLMTDRGTEAFF